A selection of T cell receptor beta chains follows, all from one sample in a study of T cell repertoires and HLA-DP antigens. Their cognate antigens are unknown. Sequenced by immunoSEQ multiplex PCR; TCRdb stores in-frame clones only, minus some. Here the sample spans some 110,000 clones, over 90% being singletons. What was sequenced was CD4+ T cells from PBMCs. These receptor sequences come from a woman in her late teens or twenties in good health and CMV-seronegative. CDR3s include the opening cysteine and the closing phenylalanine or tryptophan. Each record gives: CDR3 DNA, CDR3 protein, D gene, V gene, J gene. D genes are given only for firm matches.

TGTGCCAGCAGCTCTTGGTTCAGTGGGTTTTTGGTAGATACGCAGTATTTT	CASSSWFSGFLVDTQYF	.	TRBV5-6	TRBJ2-3
TGTGCCATCAGTGAGTTGGTACAGGGACACCTAAACACCGGGGAGCTGTTTTTT	CAISELVQGHLNTGELFF	.	TRBV10-3	TRBJ2-2
TGTGCCAGCAGCAAATCCGGGGAGACCCAGTACTTC	CASSKSGETQYF	.	TRBV7-9	TRBJ2-5
TGTGCCAGCAGCCAAGGGAAAGGGCGGGGTGGCAATGAGCAGTTCTTC	CASSQGKGRGGNEQFF	.	TRBV4-2	TRBJ2-1
TGTGCCAGCAGCTTTGTGGAAGTTAACTATGGCTACACCTTC	CASSFVEVNYGYTF	.	TRBV28	TRBJ1-2
TGCGCCAGCAGCCTACAAGTGGAAAATTCACCCCTCCACTTT	CASSLQVENSPLHF	.	TRBV4-1	TRBJ1-6
TGTGCCAGCAGCTTAGGGCCGCAAGAGACCCAGTACTTC	CASSLGPQETQYF	.	TRBV7-8	TRBJ2-5
TGTGCCAGCAGCCTACTCAGACCTGCCATATTCAGCACAGATACGCAGTATTTT	CASSLLRPAIFSTDTQYF	.	TRBV7-9	TRBJ2-3
TGCGCCAGCATCGACAGGGGGCGCATGGCTTTCTTT	CASIDRGRMAFF	TRBD1	TRBV10-1	TRBJ1-1
TGTGCCAGCAGTTTATTTGGGATTGGCAATCAGCCCCAGCATTTT	CASSLFGIGNQPQHF	.	TRBV28	TRBJ1-5
TGTGCCAGCAGTTTAGGGGTCTCGGGCCACAATCAGCCCCAGCATTTT	CASSLGVSGHNQPQHF	.	TRBV28	TRBJ1-5
TGTGCCATCAGAGACGACAGCTACGAGCAGTACTTC	CAIRDDSYEQYF	.	TRBV10-3	TRBJ2-7
TGTGCCAGCTCACCCCTGAGTACTAACACTGAAGCTTTCTTT	CASSPLSTNTEAFF	.	TRBV18	TRBJ1-1
TGCAGTGCTAGAACCGGCTATGGCTACACCTTC	CSARTGYGYTF	.	TRBV20-1	TRBJ1-2
TGTGCCAGCAGTCCTGGATGGGGACAGAACCCCGCGGATCCCATATATTTT	CASSPGWGQNPADPIYF	TRBD1	TRBV28	TRBJ1-3
TGTGCCAGCTCACCCATGGTCAGGGGGGGCACAGATACGCAGTATTTT	CASSPMVRGGTDTQYF	.	TRBV18	TRBJ2-3
TGTGCCAGCAGCTTAGGAGGTAACGATCAGCCCCAGCATTTT	CASSLGGNDQPQHF	.	TRBV7-2	TRBJ1-5
TGTGCCAGCAGCCGGACTAGCGGGAGAACCGGGGAGCTGTTTTTT	CASSRTSGRTGELFF	TRBD2	TRBV7-2	TRBJ2-2
TGTGCCAGCAGCCGCGGGGGCAAGGGGTACTTC	CASSRGGKGYF	.	TRBV7-4	TRBJ2-5